These 14 T cell receptor beta chains were sequenced from one sample in a study of response to subunit inactivated influenza vaccine. TCRdb analysed the RT-PCR reads with MiXCR anew, one entry per CDR3 protein. Of 450,000 to 550,000 distinct CDR3 sequences in the sample, about 25% were seen once. Here the sequenced sample was CD4+ T cells sorted from PBMCs, taken 5 days after vaccination. Receptor source: a man in his fifties who received an inactivated influenza vaccine.

There are many counts of this clonotype. V usage is TRBV20-1 and J usage is TRBJ1-6, with TRBD1 identical over 9 bases. The CDR3 is 14 residues long. Germline V CDR1 and CDR2: DFQATT, SNEGSKA (reference sequence). The ends lost 0 bases at V and 9 bases at J; junction bases unmatched: 3. The CDR3 DNA sequence: TGCAGTGCTAGAGAGGGACAGGGACGTTCACCCCTCCACTTT. This translates into CSAREGQGRSPLHF.

The rearrangement links TRBV5-1 to TRBJ2-1; D gene unclear. The germline gives CDR1 SGHRS, CDR2 YFSETQ. V lost 0 bases and J 11 bases, leaving 12 bases between the germline ends. The CDR3 extends over 13 amino acids. CDR3 coding DNA: TGCGCCAGCAGCTTGGCCGAACGGACCCAGCAGTTCTTC. Translated: CASSLAERTQQFF.

CDR3 coding DNA: TGTGCCATCAGTGTTGACAGCGCCTACGAGCAGTACTTC. Translating it yields CAISVDSAYEQYF. J is TRBJ2-7 and V is TRBV10-3; a possible D gene is TRBD1 (5 bases). Trimming shortened V by 4 bases and J by 2 bases, and 9 bases separated the two germline ends. CDR1 is ENHRY and CDR2 is SYGVKD in the germline V gene. CDR3 length: 13 amino acids.

The chain has TRBV5-1 and TRBJ1-2, with TRBD1 identical over 8 bases. This CDR3 is built from 15 residues. With V trimmed by 4 bases and J by 0 bases, 5 bases remained unmatched. Germline CDR1 SGHRS, CDR2 YFSETQ. The CDR3 nucleotides read TGCGCCAGCAGCCCCGGGACAGGTTCTAACTATGGCTACACCTTC. Translated, it gives CASSPGTGSNYGYTF.

This clonotype showed up just a few times. The chain has TRBV6-5 and TRBJ1-1, with TRBD1 as a possible D gene (6 bases). Germline V lookup: CDR1 MNHEY, CDR2 SVGAGI. V was clipped by 2 bases and J by 5 bases, with 15 bases between them. The CDR3 is made up of 15 amino acids. Here the CDR3 reads CASSYATGSATEAFF. CDR3 in DNA: TGTGCCAGCAGTTACGCAACAGGGTCGGCGACTGAAGCTTTCTTT.

This clonotype has a handful of counts. The chain recombines TRBV18 with TRBJ1-6; a possible D gene is TRBD1 (5 bases). The CDR3 covers 13 residues. V dropped 5 bases and J dropped 7 bases, with 9 bases sitting between them. In germline, CDR1 is KGHSH, CDR2 LQKENI. CDR3 amino acids: CASSAGTNSPLHF. CDR3 nucleotides: TGTGCCAGCTCAGCGGGGACCAATTCACCCCTCCACTTT.

This chain joins TRBV12-3 or TRBV12-4 and TRBJ1-5; D unresolved. The CDR3 is made up of 12 amino acids. Trimming shortened V by 6 bases and J by 11 bases, and 14 bases separated the two germline ends. CDR3 protein: CASSPGIESQHF. CDR3 DNA: TGTGCCAGCAGCCCGGGGATCGAGTCCCAGCATTTT.

This clonotype was counted only a few times. This chain connects TRBV7-2 to TRBJ2-7; 7 bases line up with TRBD1. CDR3 length: 13 amino acids. Unmatched junction bases numbered 6, after V lost 5 bases and J lost 5 bases. Per germline, CDR1 SGHTA and CDR2 FQGNSA. Written as DNA, the CDR3 is TGTGCCAGCAGCGGACACAGGGGAAACGAGCAGTACTTC. It encodes CASSGHRGNEQYF.

This sequence joins TRBV4-2 and TRBJ2-1; D unclear. V was trimmed by 5 bases and J by 1 base, leaving 9 bases between them. This CDR3 has 14 residues. From germline, CDR1 is LGHNA and CDR2 YNFKEQ. CDR3 nucleotide sequence: TGTGCCAGCAGCGTCGTTCAGTCCTACAATGAGCAGTTCTTC. It yields the protein CASSVVQSYNEQFF.

This chain joins TRBV2 and TRBJ2-1, with 8 bases matching TRBD2. Per germline, CDR1 SNHLY and CDR2 FYNNEI. The CDR3 runs 15 residues. With 6 bases clipped from V and 0 bases from J, the junction kept 4 bases outside the gene matches. CDR3 region: CASSAAGGSYNEQFF. CDR3 coding DNA: TGTGCCAGCAGCGCCGCGGGGGGCTCCTACAATGAGCAGTTCTTC.

This clonotype was counted between two and nine times. The V call is TRBV10-3, the J call TRBJ1-5; 8 bases are a match to TRBD1. This CDR3 comprises 14 residues. CDR1 and CDR2 from the germline V gene are ENHRY and SYGVKD. Trimming took 5 bases from V and 6 from J; bases not matched to a gene: 6. The CDR3 loop reads CAISKDRDLQPQHF. CDR3 nucleotides: TGTGCCATCAGTAAGGACAGGGACCTTCAGCCCCAGCATTTT.

The rearrangement joins TRBV19 to TRBJ2-1, with D possibly TRBD2 on 6 matching bases. The germline V and J ends were trimmed by 2 bases and 4 bases, with 12 bases remaining between them. CDR1 LNHDA and CDR2 SQIVND come from the germline V gene (reference sequence). There are 15 residues in the CDR3. DNA for the CDR3: TGTGCCAGTAGTATACGGCGGGAATCGTACAATGAGCAGTTCTTC. It encodes CASSIRRESYNEQFF.

This clonotype was seen a handful of times. The chain has TRBV12-3 or TRBV12-4 and TRBJ1-5; TRBD1 might be the D (5 bases). V lost 2 bases to trimming and J lost 2 bases, with 10 bases between them. This CDR3 is built from 15 residues. CDR3 nucleotides: TGTGCCAGCAGTTTATTAGGGGTTGGCAATCAGCCCCAGCATTTT. It translates to CASSLLGVGNQPQHF.

This clonotype was found a few times. The chain combines TRBV12-3 or TRBV12-4 with TRBJ1-5; D is perhaps TRBD1 (5 bases). V lost 7 bases, J lost 6 bases, and 19 bases lay in between. The length of the CDR3 is 15 residues. The CDR3 spells CASTLGSRGVQPQHF. Written as DNA, the CDR3 is TGTGCCAGCACCCTGGGGAGCCGGGGGGTTCAGCCCCAGCATTTT.